This entry lists 24 T cell receptor beta chains sequenced from one sample in a study of T cells in Graves' hyperthyroidism and ophthalmopathy. Using RNA transcripts as the source, TCR beta CDR3 regions were amplified. HTBI primers drove first-round RT-PCR of the TCR CDR3. A single record per CDR3 protein comes from TCRdb applying MiXCR to the multiplex PCR reads. This sample has hundreds of thousands of distinct CDR3 sequences, with roughly 40% found just once. The sequenced sample consisted of blood. The origin of the receptors is a young man with Graves' hyperthyroidism.

V gene TRBV29-1 combines with J gene TRBJ2-5; the D is unclear. Germline CDR1 reads SQVTM; CDR2 reads ANQGSEA. Trimming took 4 bases from V and 5 from J, leaving 14 bases between them. This CDR3 comprises 13 residues. For the CDR3, the DNA is TGCAGCGTTGGCCCGGATAAGTGGGAGACCCAGTACTTC. Translating gives CSVGPDKWETQYF.

This clonotype has a count of ten or more. The rearrangement joins TRBV29-1 to TRBJ1-1; D possibly corresponds to TRBD1 (6 bases). Germline assignment: CDR1 SQVTM and CDR2 ANQGSEA. The CDR3 consists of 13 residues. V shed 4 bases and J shed 1 base, with 10 bases lying between them. In DNA, the CDR3 is TGCAGCGTTGCGGGCAGGGGGAACACTGAAGCTTTCTTT. Amino acids: CSVAGRGNTEAFF.

This clonotype was observed many times. The J gene is TRBJ2-2, the V gene TRBV29-1; maybe TRBD1 (7 bases). Trimming removed 4 bases from V and 7 bases from J, with 13 bases in between. The CDR3 contains 13 residues. The germline V gene has CDR1 SQVTM and CDR2 ANQGSEA. The CDR3 DNA reads as TGCAGCGTTGTAGGGCAGGGGGGCGGGGAGCTGTTTTTT. This codes for CSVVGQGGGELFF.

This clonotype was counted at least ten times. V and J are TRBV7-2 and TRBJ1-1; possible D gene TRBD1, 5 bases. From germline, CDR1 is SGHTA and CDR2 FQGNSA. V was trimmed by 3 bases and J by 1 base, leaving 9 bases between them. This CDR3 is built from 14 residues. CDR3 sequence: CASSLRGANTEAFF. The CDR3 DNA sequence: TGTGCCAGCAGCTTGAGGGGCGCGAACACTGAAGCTTTCTTT.

The V call is TRBV5-4, the J call TRBJ1-1; D gene ambiguous. CDR1 is SGHNT and CDR2 is YYREEE in the germline V gene (reference sequence). The CDR3 is 14 amino acids. The germline V and J ends were trimmed by 1 base and 10 bases, with 17 bases remaining between them. The chain's CDR3 is CASSLKGAQVGAFF. As DNA, the CDR3 is TGTGCCAGCAGCTTGAAGGGAGCTCAGGTTGGAGCTTTCTTT.

In nucleotides, the CDR3 is TGTGCCAGCAGCGTTAACTCGGGCAGCTCACCCCTCCACTTT. The encoded protein is CASSVNSGSSPLHF. The rearrangement joins TRBV11-3 to TRBJ1-6, with D hard to call. CDR3 length equals 14 residues. The V gene's germline CDR1 is SGHNT and CDR2 YENEEA. Trimming stripped 5 bases from V and 10 bases from J, with 15 bases between.

This clonotype was observed at least ten times. This chain connects TRBV29-1 to TRBJ2-7; unclear D gene. Trimming removed 1 base from V and 1 base from J, with 11 bases in between. The CDR3 loop spans 14 amino acids. The V gene's germline CDR1 is SQVTM and CDR2 ANQGSEA. The CDR3 bases are TGCAGCGTTGAAGTGTACGCGGAGTCCTACGAGCAGTACTTC. It codes for CSVEVYAESYEQYF.

The gene calls are TRBV2 and TRBJ1-6, with D maybe TRBD1 (6 bases). The V gene lost 1 base and the J gene lost 10 bases, with 17 bases spanning the gap. The CDR3 runs to 16 residues. Germline V CDR1 and CDR2: SNHLY, FYNNEI. Here the CDR3 DNA reads TGTGCCAGCAGTGAAGAGGGGCTAGCGGGGGGCTCACCCCTCCACTTT. Its translation: CASSEEGLAGGSPLHF.

The V gene is TRBV7-6, the J gene TRBJ1-1; no clear D. Germline V gene data show CDR1 as SGHVS and CDR2 as FNYEAQ. V was clipped by 5 bases and J by 2 bases, with 12 bases between them. This CDR3 contains 14 residues. In nucleotides, the CDR3 is TGTGCCAGCAGCCGGGAGGGCTATAACACTGAAGCTTTCTTT. Its protein product is CASSREGYNTEAFF.

V and J are TRBV10-3 and TRBJ1-5; D unclear. The V and J ends lost 0 bases and 0 bases respectively, with 9 bases between them. The CDR3 runs 16 residues. Germline V gene sequence: CDR1 ENHRY, CDR2 SYGVKD. The CDR3 sequence: CAISESRDSSNQPQHF. Here the CDR3 DNA reads TGTGCCATCAGTGAGTCGAGGGATTCTAGCAATCAGCCCCAGCATTTT.

A few counts support this clonotype. The chain employs TRBV10-3 and TRBJ1-2, with D unclear. Germline CDR1 and CDR2: ENHRY and SYGVKD. This CDR3 comprises 14 residues. The V gene lost 0 bases and the J gene lost 4 bases, with 9 bases spanning the gap. The CDR3 sequence is CAISESEGIYGYTF. As DNA, the CDR3 is TGTGCCATCAGTGAGTCTGAGGGCATCTATGGCTACACCTTC.

Concerning this clonotype itself: A read error may be the cause here, since a much bigger clone is one base away. CDR3 in amino acids: CASNSQGSGQPQHF. The CDR3 DNA reads as TGTGCCAGCAACTCACAGGGATCGGGTCAGCCCCAGCATTTT. The chain has TRBV7-9 and TRBJ1-5, with a possible D match to TRBD1 (6 bases). The CDR3 has 14 amino acids. CDR1 and CDR2 (germline): SEHNR, FQNEAQ (reference sequence). V gave up 7 bases and J gave up 6 bases, with 16 bases separating them.

This clonotype was found a few times. The CDR3 sequence: CASGEGRGDYGYTF. DNA for the CDR3: TGTGCCAGCGGGGAGGGCAGGGGGGACTATGGCTACACCTTC. The rearrangement uses TRBV6-1 and TRBJ1-2, with TRBD1 matching over 7 bases. V shed 8 bases and J 3 bases; nucleotides not matched to a gene: 9. The CDR3 extends over 14 amino acids. Germline lookup yields CDR1 MNHNS and CDR2 SASEGT.

The rearrangement joins TRBV10-3 to TRBJ1-2; 7 nucleotides agree with TRBD1. V lost 0 bases, J lost 8 bases, and 6 bases stayed unmatched. CDR1 and CDR2 from the germline V gene are ENHRY and SYGVKD. The CDR3 runs 14 residues. CDR3 region: CAISESETGLGYTF. CDR3 bases: TGTGCCATCAGTGAGTCGGAGACAGGGTTGGGCTACACCTTC.

The chain carries TRBV19 and TRBJ2-7; D may be TRBD1 (7 bases). V lost 5 bases and J lost 2, with 16 bases in between. The CDR3 has 15 amino acids. From germline, CDR1 is LNHDA and CDR2 SQIVND (reference sequence). The CDR3 protein is CASSPYRGGAYEQYF. As DNA, the CDR3 is TGTGCCAGTAGTCCTTACAGGGGAGGCGCCTACGAGCAGTACTTC.

This clonotype has a count of ten or more. The chain joins TRBV10-2 to TRBJ2-7, with 8 positions matching TRBD1. There are 15 residues in the CDR3. The germline CDR1 and CDR2 sequences are WSHSY and SAAADI. Germline trimming cut 6 bases from V and 3 bases from J; bases unmatched to any gene: 10. CDR3 protein: CASSPTRTGYYEQYF. The DNA for the CDR3 is TGCGCCAGCAGCCCGACGAGGACAGGGTACTACGAGCAGTACTTC.

This clonotype has ten or more counts. This chain connects TRBV7-9 to TRBJ1-2, with D perhaps matching TRBD1 (5 bases). The CDR3 is made up of 14 amino acids. CDR1 is SEHNR, CDR2 FQNEAQ, per germline (reference sequence). The ends were cut back, 4 bases at V and 4 bases at J, with 13 bases in the middle. CDR3 nucleotides: TGTGCCAGCAGCTCATTGGACAAAAGCTATGGCTACACCTTC. Residues: CASSSLDKSYGYTF. The full variable domain, its missing parts supplied by reference TRBV7-9 and TRBJ1-2, is DTGVSQNPRHKITKRGQNVTFRCDPISEHNRLYWYRQTLGQGPEFLTYFQNEAQLEKSRLLSDRFSAERPKGSFSTLEIQRTEQGDSAMYLCASSSLDKSYGYTFGSGTRLTVV.

This clonotype showed up just a few times. The V call is TRBV20-1, the J call TRBJ1-1, with D possibly being TRBD1 (5 bases). Germline lookup yields CDR1 DFQATT and CDR2 SNEGSKA (reference sequence). The V gene lost 3 bases and the J gene lost 1 base, with 12 bases spanning the gap. This CDR3 is built from 14 residues. DNA of the CDR3: TGCAGTGCTAGGGCCGGGGCTCAGAACACTGAAGCTTTCTTT. The encoded protein is CSARAGAQNTEAFF.

In nucleotides, the CDR3 is TGTGCCAGCACGAGGGTGGCCGTTAATGAAAAACTGTTTTTT. Its protein product is CASTRVAVNEKLFF. The chain combines TRBV19 with TRBJ1-4; D gene unclear. V lost 9 bases, J lost 4 bases, and 15 bases lay in between. Germline CDR1 LNHDA, CDR2 SQIVND (reference sequence). The CDR3 has 14 amino acids.

This clonotype showed up just a few times. This rearrangement joins TRBV2 to TRBJ1-6; no clear D gene. Trimming pared 7 bases from V and 7 bases from J, leaving 17 bases between. The germline gives CDR1 SNHLY, CDR2 FYNNEI. The CDR3 is made up of 15 amino acids. The CDR3 coding sequence is TGTGCCAGCACCCGAGACGGGAGAACCAATTCACCCCTCCACTTT. Residues: CASTRDGRTNSPLHF.

At least ten counts were recorded for this clonotype. The chain uses TRBV29-1 and TRBJ1-1; 7 nucleotides match TRBD1. This CDR3 contains 13 residues. Germline trimming cut 8 bases from V and 5 bases from J; bases unmatched to any gene: 11. The V gene's germline CDR1 is SQVTM and CDR2 ANQGSEA. The CDR3 reads CSISQGEGTEAFF. The CDR3 DNA reads as TGCAGCATCTCGCAGGGGGAAGGGACTGAAGCTTTCTTT.

Comment on this clonotype: This may be a read error, as it is one base from a much larger clone. V and J are TRBV2 and TRBJ2-2; unclear D gene. The CDR3 contains 12 residues. V was trimmed by 7 bases and J by 6 bases, leaving 9 bases between them. Germline V gene lookup returns CDR1 SNHLY and CDR2 FYNNEI. The CDR3 is CASIYLAGELFF. The CDR3, as DNA: TGTGCCAGCATCTACCTCGCCGGGGAGCTGTTTTTT.

V gene TRBV5-1 combines with J gene TRBJ2-7, with 10 bases lining up with TRBD2. V gave up 2 bases and J gave up 3 bases; unmatched junction bases: 8. CDR1 is SGHRS, CDR2 YFSETQ, per germline. The CDR3 contains 16 residues. The CDR3 region has the DNA TGCGCCAGCAGCTTCTCTAGCGGGAGCCCTGGCTACGAGCAGTACTTC. The encoded protein is CASSFSSGSPGYEQYF.

The J gene is TRBJ1-2, the V gene TRBV10-3, with 10 nucleotides matching TRBD1. Germline V gene sequence: CDR1 ENHRY, CDR2 SYGVKD. There are 15 residues in the CDR3. V trimming: 2 bases; J trimming: 3 bases; junction bases outside the gene matches: 3. The CDR3 protein is CAISEGDRGHYGYTF. CDR3 sequence (DNA): TGTGCCATCAGTGAGGGGGACAGGGGCCACTATGGCTACACCTTC.